This T cell receptor beta chain was sequenced in a study of T cell repertoires in aging, cancer and after chemotherapy. Study as a whole: Donors were grouped into six age bands spanning 30 or younger through 70 or older. Over several months to years, re-sampled healthy donor repertoires clearly shared clones. Approximately 10 million TCR reads were in the whole dataset. Whole-study results and caveats: Age-matched healthy donors had significantly more diverse, less clonal blood TCR repertoires than untreated cancer patients.

Peripheral blood genomic DNA, not sorted cells or RNA, was the template. By proportion, this clonotype is medium-sized. Its antigen is not identified. The CDR3 covers 13 residues. Trimming pared 6 bases from V and 2 bases from J, leaving 13 bases between. Germline CDR1 reads SQVTM; CDR2 reads ANQGSEA. TRB rearrangements spanning V, D and J were amplified using mixed TRB-A/B primers. TCRdb recomputed calls from the multiplex PCR reads with MiXCR, one row per CDR3 protein. The data show about 5,700 distinct CDR3 sequences, about 27% seen once. The sequencing sample was made of blood. This chain uses TRBV29-1 with TRBJ1-2; tentative D call: TRBD1 (6 bases). The receptor comes from a human donor in good health. CDR3 in amino acids: CSVTRGSNYGYTF. Here the CDR3 DNA reads TGCAGCGTAACCAGGGGTTCCAACTATGGCTACACCTTC.